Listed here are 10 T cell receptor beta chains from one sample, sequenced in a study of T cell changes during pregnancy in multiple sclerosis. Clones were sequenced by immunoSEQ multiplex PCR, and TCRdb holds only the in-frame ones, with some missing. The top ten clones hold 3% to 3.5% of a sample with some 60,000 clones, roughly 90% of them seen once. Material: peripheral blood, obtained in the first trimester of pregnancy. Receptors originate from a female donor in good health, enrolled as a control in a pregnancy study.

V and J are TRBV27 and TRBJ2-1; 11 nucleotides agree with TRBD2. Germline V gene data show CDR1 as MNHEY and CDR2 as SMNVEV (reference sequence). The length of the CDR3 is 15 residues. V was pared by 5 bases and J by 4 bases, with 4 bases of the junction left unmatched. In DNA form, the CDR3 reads TGTGCCAGCAGTCCGGGACTAGCGGTTTACAATGAGCAGTTCTTC. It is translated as CASSPGLAVYNEQFF.

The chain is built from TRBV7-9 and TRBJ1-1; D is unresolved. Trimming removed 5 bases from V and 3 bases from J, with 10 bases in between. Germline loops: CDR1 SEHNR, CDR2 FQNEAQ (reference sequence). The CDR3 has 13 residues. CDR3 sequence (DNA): TGTGCCAGCAGCCGAAGAGGAGACACTGAAGCTTTCTTT. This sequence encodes CASSRRGDTEAFF.

The CDR3 nucleotides read TGTGCCAGCAGCTTGGACAAGAGGTCAGGGGTCACAGATACGCAGTATTTT. It yields the protein CASSLDKRSGVTDTQYF. The genes are TRBV5-4 and TRBJ2-3; D is perhaps TRBD1 (6 bases). The CDR3 sequence is 17 residues long. Trimming removed 0 bases at V and 2 bases at J, with 16 bases between. Germline V gene lookup returns CDR1 SGHNT and CDR2 YYREEE (reference sequence).

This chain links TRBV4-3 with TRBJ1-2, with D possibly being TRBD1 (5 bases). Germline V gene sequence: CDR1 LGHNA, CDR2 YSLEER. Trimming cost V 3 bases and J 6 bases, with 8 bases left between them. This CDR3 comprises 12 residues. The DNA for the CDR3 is TGCGCCAGCAGCCACCAGGGCAATGGCTACACCTTC. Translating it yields CASSHQGNGYTF.

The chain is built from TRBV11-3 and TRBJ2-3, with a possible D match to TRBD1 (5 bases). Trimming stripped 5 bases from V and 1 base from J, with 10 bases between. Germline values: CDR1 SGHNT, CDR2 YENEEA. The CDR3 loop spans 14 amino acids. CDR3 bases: TGTGCCAGCAGCACCAGGGAAGGCACAGATACGCAGTATTTT. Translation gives CASSTREGTDTQYF.

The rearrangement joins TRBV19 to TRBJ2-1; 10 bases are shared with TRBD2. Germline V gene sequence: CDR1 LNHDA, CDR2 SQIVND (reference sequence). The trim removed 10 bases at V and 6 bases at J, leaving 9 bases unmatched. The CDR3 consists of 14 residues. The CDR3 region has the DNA TGTGCCATCTCAGCGGGAGGGGATAGCAATGAGCAGTTCTTC. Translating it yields CAISAGGDSNEQFF.

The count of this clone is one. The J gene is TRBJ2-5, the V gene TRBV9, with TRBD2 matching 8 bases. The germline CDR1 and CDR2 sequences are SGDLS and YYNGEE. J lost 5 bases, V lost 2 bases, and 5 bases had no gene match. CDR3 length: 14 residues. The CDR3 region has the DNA TGTGCCAGCAGCGTTAGCGGGACCTTGGAGACCCAGTACTTC. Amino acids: CASSVSGTLETQYF.

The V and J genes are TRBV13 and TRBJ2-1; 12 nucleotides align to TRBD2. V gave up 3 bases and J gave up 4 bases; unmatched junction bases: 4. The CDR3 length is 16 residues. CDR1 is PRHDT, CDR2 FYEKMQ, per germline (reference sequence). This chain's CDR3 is CASSFIGLAGYNEQFF. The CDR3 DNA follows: TGTGCCAGCAGCTTTATAGGACTAGCGGGGTACAATGAGCAGTTCTTC.

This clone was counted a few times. CDR3 sequence (DNA): TGTGCCAGCAGTTACTCGATGACAGGGGTATTCACTGAAGCTTTCTTT. Translating it yields CASSYSMTGVFTEAFF. The chain employs TRBV6-5 and TRBJ1-1; TRBD1 aligns across 8 bases. The CDR3 contains 16 residues. Germline V gene lookup returns CDR1 MNHEY and CDR2 SVGAGI. The trim removed 0 bases at V and 4 bases at J, leaving 7 bases unmatched.

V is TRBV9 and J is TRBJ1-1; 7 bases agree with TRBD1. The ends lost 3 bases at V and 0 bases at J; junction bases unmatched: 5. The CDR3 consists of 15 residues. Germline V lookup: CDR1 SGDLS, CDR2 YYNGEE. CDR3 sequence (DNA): TGTGCCAGCAGCGCAGGGACAGCGATGAACACTGAAGCTTTCTTT. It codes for CASSAGTAMNTEAFF. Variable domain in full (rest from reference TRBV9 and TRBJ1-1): DSGVTQTPKHLITATGQRVTLRCSPRSGDLSVYWYQQSLDQGLQFLIQYYNGEERAKGNILERFSAQQFPDLHSELNLSSLELGDSALYFCASSAGTAMNTEAFFGQGTRLTVV.